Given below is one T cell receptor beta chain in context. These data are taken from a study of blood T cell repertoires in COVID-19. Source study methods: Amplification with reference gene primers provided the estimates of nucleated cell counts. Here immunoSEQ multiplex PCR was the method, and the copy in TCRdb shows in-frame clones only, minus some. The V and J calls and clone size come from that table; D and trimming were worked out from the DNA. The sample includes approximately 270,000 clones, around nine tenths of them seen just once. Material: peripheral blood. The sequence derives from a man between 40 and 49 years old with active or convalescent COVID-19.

CDR3 amino acids: CASSSTSGEQFF. The CDR3 DNA follows: TGTGCCAGCAGCTCCACTAGCGGGGAGCAGTTCTTC. The V gene is TRBV5-4, the J gene TRBJ2-1; TRBD2 matches at 9 bases. Germline V gene data show CDR1 as SGHNT and CDR2 as YYREEE (reference sequence). Trimming took 3 bases from V and 10 from J; bases not matched to a gene: 2. This CDR3 has 12 residues.